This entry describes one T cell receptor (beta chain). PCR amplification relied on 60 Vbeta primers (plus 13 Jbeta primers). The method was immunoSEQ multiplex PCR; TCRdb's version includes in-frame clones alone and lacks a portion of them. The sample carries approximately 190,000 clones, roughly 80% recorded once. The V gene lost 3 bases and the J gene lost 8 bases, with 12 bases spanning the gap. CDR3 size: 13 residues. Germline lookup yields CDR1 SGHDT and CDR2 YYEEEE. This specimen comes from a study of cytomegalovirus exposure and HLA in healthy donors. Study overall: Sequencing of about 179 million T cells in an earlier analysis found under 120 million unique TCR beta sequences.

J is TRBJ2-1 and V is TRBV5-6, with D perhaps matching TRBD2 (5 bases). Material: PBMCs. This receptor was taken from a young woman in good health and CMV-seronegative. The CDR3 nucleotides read TGTGCCAGCAGCTCCTCGGACTTGGATGAGCAGTTCTTC. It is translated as CASSSSDLDEQFF.